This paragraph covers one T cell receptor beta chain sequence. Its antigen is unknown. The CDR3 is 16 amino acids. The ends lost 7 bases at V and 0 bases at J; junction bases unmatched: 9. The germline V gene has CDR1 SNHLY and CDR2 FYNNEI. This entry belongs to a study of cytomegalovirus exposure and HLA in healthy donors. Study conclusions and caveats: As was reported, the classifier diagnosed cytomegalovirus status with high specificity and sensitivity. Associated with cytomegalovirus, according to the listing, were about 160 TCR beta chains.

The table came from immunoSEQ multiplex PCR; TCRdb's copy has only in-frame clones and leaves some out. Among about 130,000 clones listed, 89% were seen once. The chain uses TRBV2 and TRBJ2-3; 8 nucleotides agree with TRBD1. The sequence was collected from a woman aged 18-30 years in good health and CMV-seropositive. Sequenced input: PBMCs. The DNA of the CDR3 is TGTGCCAGCACCCCAGGGGGCGGGTGGAGCACAGATACGCAGTATTTT. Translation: CASTPGGGWSTDTQYF.